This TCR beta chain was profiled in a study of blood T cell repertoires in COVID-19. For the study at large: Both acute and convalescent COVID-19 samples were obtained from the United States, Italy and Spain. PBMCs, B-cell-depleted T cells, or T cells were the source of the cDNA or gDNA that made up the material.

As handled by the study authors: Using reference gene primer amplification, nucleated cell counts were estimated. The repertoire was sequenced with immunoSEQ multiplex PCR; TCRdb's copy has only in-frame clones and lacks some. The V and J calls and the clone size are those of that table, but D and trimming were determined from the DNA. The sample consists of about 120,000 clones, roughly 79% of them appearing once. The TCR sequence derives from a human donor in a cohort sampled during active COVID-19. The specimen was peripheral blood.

CDR3 region: CSARRGYGYTF. The CDR3 DNA is TGCAGCGCCCGGCGGGGTTATGGCTACACCTTC. V gene TRBV29-1 combines with J gene TRBJ1-2, with D uncertain. This CDR3 has 11 amino acids. The germline V gene encodes CDR1 SQVTM and CDR2 ANQGSEA. V lost 7 bases and J lost 5, with 11 bases in between.